This T cell receptor beta chain appears in the sequencing data of a study of cytomegalovirus exposure and HLA in healthy donors (dated by TCRdb to 2015 to 2018). With regard to the full study: An earlier analysis of fewer than 750 of the donors reported 250 to 350 Gb of sequence data and 117 million unique TCR beta sequences obtained from around 190 million T cells. A later analysis re-analyzed previously published TCR beta repertoires from hundreds of donors and added high-resolution HLA genotyping to study TCR occurrence patterns. Among a few hundred genotyped donors of the cohort, an average of approximately 240,000 unique TCR beta nucleotide sequences were sequenced per donor, roughly 20% of them non-productive. Rather than using new phenotypic data, the later analysis identified candidate immune exposures from TCR beta sequences and from how often those sequences occurred across donors. All discovery cohort repertoires had been generated using a single sequencing platform. The study used immunosequencing to profile the T cell repertoires of approximately 630 subjects and linked those repertoires to cytomegalovirus serostatus. Alongside the repertoire data, information on donor age, sex, ethnicity and CMV serostatus was compiled. Of the approximately 370 genotyped donors, roughly 76% were placed in the genetic ancestry cluster associated with self-reported Caucasian donors. Along with the roughly 610-subject first cohort, a separate validation cohort of more than 90 different subjects was used. A later genetic analysis took genome-wide SNP genotypes for about three fifths of the 666 donors and used that subset as a discovery cohort. The number of donors typed differed by locus, with 629-630 for A, B, C, DRB1 and DQB1, around 500 for DQA1, over 600 for DPA1, and about 450 for DPB1. To predict cytomegalovirus infection status, the study brought together high-throughput TCR immunosequencing, statistical association of individual TCRs with disease status, and machine learning. Roughly 5 DR-DQ haplotypes were handled as single units for association and clustering, since linkage in the cohort was strong. The study aimed to test whether signatures of past pathogen exposure could be identified by cataloging public T cell receptors. An earlier analysis of 450 to 750 of the donors used high-throughput TCR beta sequencing to judge whether each TCR beta V gene segment behaved as functional or pseudogenic. HLA typing included class I and class II loci at four-digit resolution. An early release that covered fewer than 800 HLA-typed donors contained about 290 gigabases of sequencing data and tens of millions of unique TCR sequences.

Libraries were prepared through the immunoSEQ multiplex PCR assay. For the multiplex PCR, a mixture combining 60 forward primers for TCR Vbeta segments and 13 reverse primers for TCR Jbeta segments was used. The CDR3 region of rearranged TCR beta genes was amplified from genomic DNA with a multiplex PCR assay. On the Illumina HiSeq System, the amplified TCR beta libraries were sequenced as 87-base-pair reads. On the study's bioinformatics: A later analysis counted 75 million to 100 million unique TCR beta chains across the 600 to 850 repertoires, and some 11 million of these chains were shared by at least two donors. Raw reads were error-corrected and collapsed into unique sequences with a nearest-neighbor algorithm that merged closely related sequences to remove PCR and sequencing errors. CDR3 sequences were aligned to IMGT reference sequences to assign V, D and J gene segments. For a sequence to be retained, a match of at least six nucleotides to both a V gene segment and a J gene segment was required. A rearrangement counted as productive if the CDR3 had no stop codons and remained in frame with V and J, and every other rearrangement counted as non-productive. Following IMGT convention, CDR3 was defined as the stretch from the second conserved V-encoded cysteine up to the conserved J-encoded phenylalanine. The earlier analysis of 550 to 650 of the donors excluded any sequence lacking an unambiguous match to a single V gene segment. An earlier analysis of around 600 of the donors classified V segments as functional when productive rearrangements were above 56.7% and as segregating when the standard deviation between donors was above 5%. A statistical classification framework was built for diagnosing cytomegalovirus status from the catalog of TCR beta chain sequences. A later analysis assigned V and J genes by comparing TCR nucleotide sequences with IMGT/GENE-DB human TR gene sequences. Using the TCRdist pipeline, a later analysis assigned CDR3 sequences along with most-parsimonious VDJ recombination scenarios. In a later analysis, each TCR beta chain was defined by its CDR3 amino acid sequence together with its V-gene family, and reads lacking a unique V-gene family were excluded. A later analysis removed 550 to 650 highly shared, low-generation-probability nucleotide sequences to deal with suspected cross-contamination and a sequencing artifact. In a later analysis, a clonal expansion index was calculated for each public chain from normalized within-repertoire ranks of inferred template counts. A later analysis computed generation probabilities with a VDJ recombination model fitted to out-of-frame rearrangements, and checked the results against IGoR. In a later analysis, hypergeometric tests were used to score TCR-TCR, TCR-HLA and TCR-CMV co-occurrence, with a repertoire-size bias correction applied to TCR pairs. False discovery rates were estimated in a later analysis by permuting HLA or CMV assignments 20 times. In a later analysis, co-occurring TCRs were grouped using DBSCAN, with TCRdist sequence similarity added in when clustering inside HLA-allele-positive subsets. Repertoires with fewer than 30,000 or more than 120,000 public chains, plus five repertoires with anomalous nucleotide sharing, were excluded from co-occurrence clustering. TCRdb took over this immuneACCESS table, retaining in-frame rearrangements with V and J assigned. Such tables are incomplete; in checked studies, under half of the missing clones stem from an unresolved V gene, and the remainder is unexplained. V and J calls and clone size come straight from that table; D and trimming were deduced from the DNA. The sample table shows 100,000 or so clones, and under 85% are seen once. The ten largest make up 1.5% to 2% of the sample.

Concerning this clone itself: What antigen it recognizes has not been identified. At one of its ends the junction is not consistent with the germline gene, which may arise from a read error.

The paper's findings and limits, for the study overall: The classifier was reported to diagnose cytomegalovirus status with high specificity and sensitivity in both the original and validation cohorts. Some IMGT-functional V segments, including TRBV6-2 and TRBV6-3, could not be told apart with the 87-base-pair reads, so those segments were excluded. The sequencing pipeline was judged likely to have produced a cluster of highly shared sequence variants as a technical artifact. In a later genetic analysis, a missense DCLRE1C variant was associated with V-gene and J-gene trimming of TCR beta chains, and the association was replicated in an independent cohort. A further reported finding was that TCR beta sequences accurately predicted the HLA-A and HLA-B alleles for most subjects in the first cohort. An earlier analysis of approximately 500 of the donors showed that most TCR beta V segments appeared in productive rearrangements either about 87% or about 30% of the time, which broadly matched IMGT annotations. HLA typing was unavailable for some donors at each locus, so association tests used only the typed subset. Linkage disequilibrium might explain the correlated functional status among segregating V segments, but an unknown experimental factor could not be excluded. Immune exposure information for the cohort was limited to CMV serostatus. A later analysis reported that several top co-occurrence clusters appeared linked to parvovirus B19, influenza, CMV and Epstein-Barr virus. In the study, approximately 160 TCR beta chains were listed as associated with cytomegalovirus. A later analysis found that TCR association rates varied across HLA loci, with DRB1 alleles showing the most associated TCRs and HLA-C alleles the fewest. A later analysis found that most CMV-associated TCR beta chains appeared HLA-restricted, with HLA associations seemingly driven largely by CMV exposure. According to the authors, the approach could potentially be generalized to other disease states and immunological phenotypes. Assigning TCR associations to individual alleles was difficult when HLA alleles, especially DR and DQ, strongly co-occurred. At a false discovery rate of 0.05, a later analysis linked 15,000 to 20,000 TCR beta sequences to specific HLA alleles. The presence/absence analyses assumed that sequencing depth was roughly uniform across donors, and that assumption may not be true. According to a later genetic analysis, donors in an Asian-associated ancestry cluster had fewer N-insertions in productive TCRs than the approximately 690-donor mean. While some public TCRs were present in many individuals, most TCR sequences turned up only very rarely across donors. In vitro tests confirmed that three of the cytomegalovirus-associated TCR beta chains recognize cytomegalovirus antigens. In a later analysis, HLA-associated TCR beta chains were found to be more clonally expanded and to have lower generation probabilities than equally common non-associated chains. The earlier analysis of about 600 of the donors excluded 15 to 20 rarely observed V segments, including chromosome 9 orphons, because counts were too low. The cohort was sequenced for TCR beta chains only, and without alpha or paired-chain data the features that could be detected were limited.

The CDR3, from cysteine to phenylalanine, totals 13 residues. Only the CDR3 DNA is retained, 39 bases long and in frame from the first base. The germline V gene (reference sequence) provides CDR1 SEHNR and CDR2 FQNEAQ. The cohort was made up of 500 to 850 healthy bone marrow donors. At the time of sampling, all cohort members were nominally healthy, though unrecorded immune exposures were likely present. The donor was CMV seronegative and belonged to the group of around 350 seronegative cohort members. A peripheral blood sample was provided by each donor, and peripheral blood mononuclear cells were used for TCR beta sequencing. Genomic DNA extraction from the blood cell samples was performed with the Qiagen DNeasy Blood Extraction Kit.

Rearrangement joined TRBV7-9 to TRBJ2-7, and TRBD2 matches 10 of the central bases. The TCR originated in a woman aged 40 to 55 in good health and CMV-seronegative. Specimen: PBMCs. The CDR3 sequence is CASSLASIAGGSF. The nucleotides read TGTGCCAGCAGCTTAGCGTCGATAGCGGGGGGTAGCTTC. The full variable domain, completed from the reference TRBV7-9 and TRBJ2-7 proteins outside the CDR3, reads DTGVSQNPRHKITKRGQNVTFRCDPISEHNRLYWYRQTLGQGPEFLTYFQNEAQLEKSRLLSDRFSAERPKGSFSTLEIQRTEQGDSAMYLCASSLASIAGGSFGPGTRLTVT.